One sample yielded the 14 T cell receptor beta chains listed below, sequenced in a study of tumor-infiltrating lymphocytes in primary liver carcinoma. TCR beta cDNA was made from approximately 500 ng total RNA with a constant-region primer. It was through three nested multiplex PCR rounds of slightly modified ARM-PCR that TCR beta libraries arose. Primers for the first two PCR rounds were TRBV1-TRBV30 forward primers and a C-beta reverse primer (approximately 9 cycles per round). TCRdb itself ran the multiplex PCR reads through MiXCR, one entry per CDR3 protein. The sample yields nearly 200,000 distinct CDR3 sequences, less than 65% seen once. Out of unsorted whole blood came the blood RNA, and germline DNA was extracted as well. The sample taken for sequencing was peripheral blood. Receptor source: a woman aged 60-70 years with primary liver carcinoma and hepatitis B virus infection.

The chain couples TRBV20-1 to TRBJ2-1, with 9 bases lining up with TRBD2. The V segment lost 4 bases and the J segment 7 bases; nucleotides outside the gene matches: 8. Germline V CDR1 and CDR2: DFQATT, SNEGSKA (reference sequence). The CDR3 has 14 residues. The CDR3 DNA reads TGCAGTGCTATTGTTGCGGGAGGGCCGAATGAGCAGTTCTTC. Amino acids: CSAIVAGGPNEQFF.

The V and J genes are TRBV7-9 and TRBJ1-6; 8 bases line up with TRBD1. The CDR3 is made up of 15 amino acids. V trimming: 6 bases; J trimming: 9 bases; junction bases outside the gene matches: 10. CDR1 SEHNR and CDR2 FQNEAQ come from the germline V gene (reference sequence). CDR3 nucleotide sequence: TGTGCCAGCAGTCTCGACAGGGGCATGGGTTCACCCCTCCACTTT. It translates to CASSLDRGMGSPLHF.

This CDR3 reads CASSTETYEQYV. The CDR3 region has the DNA TGTGCCAGCAGCACGGAAACCTACGAGCAGTACGTC. The chain joins TRBV11-2 to TRBJ2-7, with unresolved D. Per germline, CDR1 SGHAT and CDR2 FQNNGV. This CDR3 region has 12 residues. V was cut by 5 bases and J by 2 bases, with 7 bases left in between.

This clonotype was observed a handful of times. The chain uses TRBV6-1 and TRBJ2-1; possibly TRBD2 for D (5 bases). Between the trimmed V and J ends, which lost 6 bases and 6 bases, there was a span of 12 bases. This CDR3 comprises 13 residues. Germline V CDR1 and CDR2: MNHNS, SASEGT. Written as DNA, the CDR3 is TGTGCCAGCAGGCTACCAGCGGCCAATGAGCAGTTCTTC. Translating it yields CASRLPAANEQFF.

The rearrangement links TRBV29-1 to TRBJ2-3; D is tentatively TRBD1 or TRBD2 (6 bases each). The CDR3 has 16 amino acids. CDR1 and CDR2 from the germline V gene are SQVTM and ANQGSEA. CDR3 in amino acids: CGARRGEQRATDTQYF. The DNA of the CDR3 is TGCGGTGCTAGAAGGGGGGAACAGCGGGCAACAGATACGCAGTATTTT.

This clonotype has just one count. A much larger clone differs from this one at a single base, so this may be a read error. This chain uses TRBV7-9 with TRBJ1-2, with TRBD1 identical over 9 bases. V lost 4 bases and J lost 10; bases outside the gene matches: 10. Germline V lookup: CDR1 SEHNR, CDR2 FQNEAQ (reference sequence). This CDR3 comprises 14 residues. CDR3 sequence (DNA): TGTGCCAGCAGCTCATCCGGGACAGGGTTTGTCTACACCTTC. It yields the protein CASSSSGTGFVYTF.

This clonotype showed up just a few times. The J gene is TRBJ2-7, the V gene TRBV7-9, with TRBD1 matching over 9 bases. The CDR3 sequence is 16 residues long. Germline values: CDR1 SEHNR, CDR2 FQNEAQ (reference sequence). V gave up 5 bases and J gave up 7 bases; unmatched junction bases: 15. The CDR3, as DNA: TGTGCCAGCAGCCCTCTACCGGGACAGGGAAGCGTGGAGCAGTACTTC. Translation: CASSPLPGQGSVEQYF.

Regarding this clonotype: An end of the junction differs from the germline gene, which may be a read error. CDR3 bases: TGTGCCAGCAGCTTTAGAGCCAGGAACGCTGAAGCTTTCTTT. Its protein product is CASSFRARNAEAFF. The chain links TRBV11-2 to TRBJ1-1; D is uncertain. The CDR3 consists of 14 residues. Germline CDR1 SGHAT, CDR2 FQNNGV.

This clonotype has a handful of counts. V and J are TRBV7-8 and TRBJ2-1; D is possibly TRBD2 (5 bases). CDR3 size: 16 residues. Germline lookup yields CDR1 SGHVS and CDR2 FQNEAQ. V shed 1 base and J shed 3 bases, with 13 bases lying between them. In DNA, the CDR3 is TGTGCCAGCAGCTTAGATGGAAGCGGTCACTACAATGAGCAGTTCTTC. This gives the protein CASSLDGSGHYNEQFF. The entire variable domain, with the rest obtained from reference TRBV7-8 and TRBJ2-1, is as follows: GAGVSQSPRYKVAKRGQDVALRCDPISGHVSLFWYQQALGQGPEFLTYFQNEAQLDKSGLPSDRFFAERPEGSVSTLKIQRTQQEDSAVYLCASSLDGSGHYNEQFFGPGTRLTVL.

The table lists this clonotype with many counts. J is TRBJ1-2 and V is TRBV6-1, with D hard to call. V lost 3 bases and J lost 4, with 15 bases in between. Germline V gene lookup returns CDR1 MNHNS and CDR2 SASEGT. CDR3 length equals 15 residues. CDR3 sequence reads: CASSDKVGRAYGYTF. The CDR3, as DNA: TGTGCCAGCAGTGATAAAGTCGGGCGTGCCTATGGCTACACCTTC.

Turning to this clonotype: The junction shows a germline mismatch at one end, possibly a read error. This chain joins TRBV11-2 and TRBJ1-1, with 9 bases identical to TRBD1. Germline V gene sequence: CDR1 SGHAT, CDR2 FQNNGV. This CDR3 spans 15 amino acids. For the CDR3, the DNA is TGTGCCAGCAGCTCCTTGACAGGGGGAGTGACTGAAACTTTCTTT. It translates to CASSSLTGGVTETFF.

The rearrangement links TRBV11-2 to TRBJ1-2, with D perhaps TRBD1 (5 bases). Germline V gene data show CDR1 as SGHAT and CDR2 as FQNNGV. This CDR3 is 15 amino acids long. The CDR3 is CVGSLGGTASYGYTF. As DNA, the CDR3 is TGTGTCGGCAGCTTAGGAGGGACGGCCTCCTATGGCTACACCTTC.

Worth noting for this clonotype: This CDR3 fails to terminate in the conserved phenylalanine or tryptophan, so it likely reflects a read error. The chain couples TRBV11-2 to TRBJ2-6; a weak D match, TRBD1 (7 bases). The CDR3 runs to 18 residues. V was cut by 1 base and J by 5 bases, with 18 bases left in between. The germline CDR1 and CDR2 sequences are SGHAT and FQNNGV. The CDR3 protein is CASSLGQGGISRANVLTI. CDR3 DNA: TGTGCCAGCAGCTTAGGGCAGGGGGGAATTTCTAGGGCCAACGTCCTGACTATC.

On this clonotype itself: This may stem from a read error, because a much larger clone lies one nucleotide away. The V call is TRBV6-6, the J call TRBJ2-7; TRBD2 matches at 9 bases. The CDR3 extends over 15 amino acids. Germline CDR1 and CDR2: MNHNY and SVGAGI (reference sequence). V dropped 8 bases and J dropped 6; count of bases not matched to a gene: 14. For the CDR3, the DNA is TGTGCCAGCGAACTTGCGGGGGGGAGGGCCGGCGAGCAGTACTTC. It translates to CASELAGGRAGEQYF.